A single sample gave rise to the 28 T cell receptor beta chains below, sequenced in a study of blood T cell repertoires in COVID-19. Clones were read by immunoSEQ multiplex PCR, and TCRdb kept only the in-frame ones, dropping some. The repertoire consists of 350,000 to 450,000 clones, with around 83% occurring once and the leading ten covering about 4.9%. Material for sequencing was PBMCs or T cells enriched from blood (not recorded which). The receptors were sampled from a woman aged 45-59 years who had recovered from COVID-19.

This clone was counted a single time. Other nucleotide sequences from this sample produce the same CDR3. The chain employs TRBV5-6 and TRBJ1-1, with D possibly TRBD1 on 6 matching bases. In germline, CDR1 is SGHDT, CDR2 YYEEEE. The length of the CDR3 is 14 residues. Trimming pared 4 bases from V and 1 base from J, leaving 11 bases between. The CDR3 DNA sequence: TGTGCCAGCAGCCTAACAGGGCCGAACACTGAAGCTTTCTTT. Translating it yields CASSLTGPNTEAFF.

This chain uses TRBV3-1 (or the pseudogene TRBV3-2) with TRBJ2-5; D might be TRBD2 (5 bases). The V and J ends lost 2 bases and 7 bases respectively, with 11 bases between them. Germline CDR1 reads LGHDT; CDR2 reads YNNKEL (reference sequence). The CDR3 runs 13 residues. In DNA, the CDR3 is TGTGCCAGCAGCCAAAAGTCACTAGGGACCCAGTACTTC. It is translated as CASSQKSLGTQYF.

The chain couples TRBV29-1 to TRBJ2-5; tentatively, D is TRBD2 (5 bases). The CDR3 contains 14 residues. Germline values: CDR1 SQVTM, CDR2 ANQGSEA. The V and J ends lost 2 bases and 4 bases respectively, with 14 bases between them. The CDR3 DNA sequence: TGCAGCGTTGAATTGGACCTAGCCCCAGAGACCCAGTACTTC. This translates into CSVELDLAPETQYF.

The chain uses TRBV19 and TRBJ1-5; 7 positions match TRBD1. This CDR3 has 15 amino acids. The germline V gene has CDR1 LNHDA and CDR2 SQIVND (reference sequence). The V segment lost 8 bases and the J segment 4 bases; nucleotides outside the gene matches: 11. This CDR3 reads CASGPQGGINQPQHF. In DNA form, the CDR3 reads TGTGCCAGTGGCCCCCAGGGGGGTATAAATCAGCCCCAGCATTTT.

V is TRBV5-1 and J is TRBJ1-1; D may be TRBD1 (6 bases). This CDR3 region has 14 residues. V dropped 4 bases and J dropped 3 bases, with 13 bases sitting between them. Germline values: CDR1 SGHRS, CDR2 YFSETQ. CDR3 loop: CASSERQEHTEAFF. The CDR3 DNA follows: TGCGCCAGCAGCGAACGACAGGAGCACACTGAAGCTTTCTTT.

J is TRBJ1-2 and V is TRBV5-8; a possible D gene is TRBD1 (5 bases). The germline gives CDR1 SGHTS, CDR2 YDEGEE. Trimming took 0 bases from V and 4 from J, leaving 13 bases between them. This CDR3 contains 15 residues. This CDR3 is CASSLGGPGGYGYTF. The CDR3 nucleotides read TGTGCCAGCAGCTTGGGCGGTCCCGGGGGCTATGGCTACACCTTC.

The rearrangement uses TRBV5-1 and TRBJ2-2, with D perhaps matching TRBD2 (5 bases). The germline gives CDR1 SGHRS, CDR2 YFSETQ. Trimming removed 7 bases from V and 3 bases from J, with 16 bases in between. The CDR3 runs 15 residues. The CDR3: CASVPGSLDTGELFF. In nucleotides, the CDR3 is TGCGCCAGCGTGCCGGGAAGTTTAGACACCGGGGAGCTGTTTTTT.

The chain recombines TRBV5-8 with TRBJ1-2; TRBD1 matches 10 bases. The CDR3 has 15 amino acids. Trimming cost V 0 bases and J 4 bases; bases outside gene matches: 3. CDR1 SGHTS and CDR2 YDEGEE come from the germline V gene. CDR3 nucleotides: TGTGCCAGCAGCTTGGGGACAGGGGGGACCTATGGCTACACCTTC. This gives the protein CASSLGTGGTYGYTF.

The chain has TRBV19 and TRBJ2-3; D may be TRBD2 (7 bases). Germline values: CDR1 LNHDA, CDR2 SQIVND (reference sequence). V lost 5 bases, J lost 5 bases, and 14 bases lay in between. This CDR3 is built from 14 residues. The CDR3 reads CASSLGGVQDTQYF. The DNA for the CDR3 is TGTGCCAGTAGTTTAGGGGGGGTTCAAGATACGCAGTATTTT.

This clone was seen a handful of times. This sequence joins TRBV7-2 and TRBJ2-3, with a weak D call TRBD2 (6 bases). V gave up 6 bases and J gave up 3 bases, with 16 bases separating them. CDR3 size: 15 residues. CDR1 and CDR2 from the germline V gene are SGHTA and FQGNSA. For the CDR3, the DNA is TGTGCCAGCAGGCCACCGGGTGGAGGGACAGATACGCAGTATTTT. This gives the protein CASRPPGGGTDTQYF.

The chain uses TRBV6-2 or TRBV6-3 and TRBJ1-5; perhaps TRBD1 as D (5 bases). Trimming pared 5 bases from V and 1 base from J, leaving 15 bases between. Germline CDR1 is MNHEY and CDR2 is SVGEGT. The CDR3 runs 16 residues. The CDR3 bases are TGTGCCAGCAGTGCCCGCTTGACAGCGAGCAATCAGCCCCAGCATTTT. Its protein product is CASSARLTASNQPQHF.

This clone was detected once. This chain links TRBV19 with TRBJ2-3; 12 bases line up with TRBD2. The trim removed 9 bases at V and 2 bases at J, leaving 6 bases unmatched. The length of the CDR3 is 15 residues. CDR1 is LNHDA, CDR2 SQIVND, per germline (reference sequence). The CDR3 region is CASQWTSGNTDTQYF. DNA for the CDR3: TGTGCCAGCCAGTGGACTAGCGGGAACACAGATACGCAGTATTTT.

CDR3 amino acids: CASSPQWAGGVNEQFF. Written as DNA, the CDR3 is TGTGCCAGCTCACCACAGTGGGCGGGAGGCGTCAATGAGCAGTTCTTC. J is TRBJ2-1 and V is TRBV18; TRBD2 matches 8 bases. Germline loops: CDR1 KGHSH, CDR2 LQKENI. The CDR3 length is 16 residues. Trimming cost V 1 base and J 6 bases; bases outside gene matches: 8.

V is TRBV9 and J is TRBJ2-3, with 9 bases matching TRBD1. Germline V CDR1 and CDR2: SGDLS, YYNGEE. The ends lost 0 bases at V and 6 bases at J; junction bases unmatched: 5. The CDR3 has 15 residues. The CDR3 nucleotides read TGTGCCAGCAGCGTAGACCACAGGGGGCGGGATACGCAGTATTTT. Translating gives CASSVDHRGRDTQYF.

The DNA of the CDR3 is TGTGCCAGCACCCCGCGCGGATGGAACACTGAAGCTTTCTTT. Protein: CASTPRGWNTEAFF. The chain employs TRBV27 and TRBJ1-1, with no clear D. This CDR3 region has 14 residues. The V end was cut by 7 bases, the J end by 1 base, with 13 bases between. The germline V gene encodes CDR1 MNHEY and CDR2 SMNVEV (reference sequence).

This chain connects TRBV5-1 to TRBJ2-2, with 8 bases that match TRBD2. This CDR3 has 14 amino acids. Germline lookup yields CDR1 SGHRS and CDR2 YFSETQ. Germline trimming cut 4 bases from V and 7 bases from J; bases unmatched to any gene: 6. The CDR3: CASSPGGPGGELFF. The CDR3 nucleotides are TGCGCCAGCAGCCCGGGAGGGCCCGGCGGGGAGCTGTTTTTT.

The sample holds a few counts of this clone. The chain joins TRBV6-1 to TRBJ1-5; D unresolved. The germline V and J ends were trimmed by 3 bases and 3 bases, with 9 bases remaining between them. CDR1 and CDR2 from the germline V gene are MNHNS and SASEGT. This CDR3 region has 14 residues. The DNA for the CDR3 is TGTGCCAGCAGTGAGCACGGGGACAATCAGCCCCAGCATTTT. This gives the protein CASSEHGDNQPQHF.

The J gene is TRBJ2-1, the V gene TRBV15; 7 positions match TRBD2. The CDR3 consists of 16 residues. Germline lookup yields CDR1 LNHNV and CDR2 YYDKDF (reference sequence). The V segment lost 0 bases and the J segment 2 bases; nucleotides outside the gene matches: 4. CDR3: CATSREAAGAYNEQFF. As DNA, the CDR3 is TGTGCCACCAGCAGAGAAGCGGCGGGAGCCTACAATGAGCAGTTCTTC.

The genes are TRBV7-2 and TRBJ2-3, with no clear D. Germline loops: CDR1 SGHTA, CDR2 FQGNSA. The V and J ends lost 7 bases and 4 bases respectively, with 12 bases between them. CDR3 length: 13 residues. The CDR3 region has the DNA TGTGCCAGCAACACGAACGTCCCAGATACGCAGTATTTT. Amino acids: CASNTNVPDTQYF.

The genes are TRBV7-2 and TRBJ2-7; TRBD2 matches 8 bases. J lost 6 bases, V lost 4 bases, and 11 bases had no gene match. The CDR3 is 15 amino acids. CDR1 SGHTA and CDR2 FQGNSA come from the germline V gene. CDR3: CASSSTSGSYREQYF. CDR3 coding DNA: TGTGCCAGCAGCTCTACTAGCGGTAGTTACCGCGAGCAGTACTTC.

The V gene is TRBV7-6, the J gene TRBJ1-4; 7 nucleotides align to TRBD1. This CDR3 has 16 residues. After removal of 3 bases from V and 5 bases from J, the junction contained 9 bases not matched to a gene. Germline CDR1 is SGHVS and CDR2 is FNYEAQ. The CDR3 spells CASSFRTGLRNEKLFF. CDR3 nucleotide sequence: TGTGCCAGCAGCTTCCGGACAGGTCTCCGGAATGAAAAACTGTTTTTT.

The chain recombines TRBV5-1 with TRBJ2-5; D unclear. V was pared by 0 bases and J by 1 base, with 7 bases between. Germline CDR1 is SGHRS and CDR2 is YFSETQ. This CDR3 comprises 14 residues. The CDR3 sequence is CASSLALSQETQYF. CDR3 nucleotide sequence: TGCGCCAGCAGCTTGGCCCTCAGCCAAGAGACCCAGTACTTC.

The chain is built from TRBV18 and TRBJ1-1, with TRBD1 matching over 8 bases. The germline V gene has CDR1 KGHSH and CDR2 LQKENI. V was clipped by 3 bases and J by 2 bases; unmatched bases: 11. This CDR3 contains 17 residues. The DNA for the CDR3 is TGTGCCAGCTCACCCTTAGGACAGGGAGGTGCAAACACTGAAGCTTTCTTT. This encodes CASSPLGQGGANTEAFF.

The gene calls are TRBV5-4 and TRBJ2-2; a weak D match, TRBD1 (5 bases). Germline CDR1 reads SGHNT; CDR2 reads YYREEE (reference sequence). This CDR3 has 16 residues. Trimming shortened V by 0 bases and J by 7 bases, and 16 bases separated the two germline ends. This CDR3 is CASSLEGVATNGELFF. CDR3 nucleotides: TGTGCCAGCAGCTTGGAAGGGGTAGCTACGAACGGGGAGCTGTTTTTT.

This clone appeared once. The CDR3 nucleotides read TGTGCCTGCCCAACAGGCTCTGGCTCCTATAATTCACCCCTCCACTTT. The encoded protein is CACPTGSGSYNSPLHF. V and J are TRBV30 and TRBJ1-6; tentative D call: TRBD1 (5 bases). The CDR3 loop spans 16 amino acids. The V gene lost 6 bases and the J gene lost 0 bases, with 15 bases spanning the gap. Germline V gene data show CDR1 as GTSNPN and CDR2 as SVGIG (reference sequence).

The rearrangement uses TRBV5-1 and TRBJ2-7, with D perhaps matching TRBD1 (6 bases). Germline V gives CDR1 SGHRS, CDR2 YFSETQ. Trimming took off 0 bases at V and 4 bases at J, with 14 bases between the two ends. The CDR3 consists of 15 residues. The CDR3 protein is CASSLGTAPLYEQYF. Written as DNA, the CDR3 is TGCGCCAGCAGCTTGGGGACAGCCCCTCTGTACGAGCAGTACTTC.

The chain combines TRBV30 with TRBJ1-4; D possibly corresponds to TRBD1 (6 bases). CDR3 size: 14 residues. In germline, CDR1 is GTSNPN, CDR2 SVGIG (reference sequence). Trimming removed 3 bases at V and 5 bases at J, with 13 bases between. The CDR3: CAWRPGQTNEKLFF. DNA for the CDR3: TGTGCCTGGAGGCCTGGACAGACAAATGAAAAACTGTTTTTT.

The chain has TRBV19 and TRBJ1-2; the D gene is possibly TRBD1 (6 bases). Germline values: CDR1 LNHDA, CDR2 SQIVND (reference sequence). Trimming removed 4 bases from V and 4 bases from J, with 22 bases in between. The CDR3 sequence is 17 residues long. The CDR3 DNA reads TGTGCCAGTAGTACCATGGGGACACCTGGTGCTGCCTATGGCTACACCTTC. Protein product: CASSTMGTPGAAYGYTF. Full variable domain (rest looked up from reference TRBV19 and TRBJ1-2): DGGITQSPKYLFRKEGQNVTLSCEQNLNHDAMYWYRQDPGQGLRLIYYSQIVNDFQKGDIAEGYSVSREKKESFPLTVTSAQKNPTAFYLCASSTMGTPGAAYGYTFGSGTRLTVV.